This entry lists 8 T cell receptor beta chains sequenced from one sample in a study of blood T cell repertoires in COVID-19. Clones were read by immunoSEQ multiplex PCR, and TCRdb kept only the in-frame ones, dropping some. The profile shows around 140,000 clones, roughly 91% of them singletons. The specimen was peripheral blood. Receptor source: a man aged 55 to 69 with COVID-19, enrolled during active disease.

This sequence joins TRBV11-1 and TRBJ1-2, with D unclear. The V gene lost 4 bases and the J gene lost 5 bases, with 11 bases spanning the gap. In germline, CDR1 is SGHAT, CDR2 FQDESV (reference sequence). The CDR3 loop spans 13 amino acids. CDR3 in amino acids: CASSWSTLYGYTF. In DNA, the CDR3 is TGTGCCAGCAGCTGGAGTACCCTTTATGGCTACACCTTC.

The chain uses TRBV28 and TRBJ1-3; D might be TRBD1 (6 bases). CDR3 size: 15 residues. Trimming cost V 5 bases and J 2 bases, with 13 bases left between them. Germline CDR1 is MDHEN and CDR2 is SYDVKM. The chain's CDR3 is CASSPPGQPGNTIYF. CDR3 DNA: TGTGCCAGCAGTCCCCCCGGACAGCCTGGAAACACCATATATTTT.

V is TRBV5-4 and J is TRBJ2-7; D unresolved. This CDR3 has 15 residues. V was shortened by 1 base and J by 3 bases, with 14 bases between the two germline ends. Germline loops: CDR1 SGHNT, CDR2 YYREEE (reference sequence). CDR3 residues: CASSLNPRGNYEQYF. The CDR3, as DNA: TGTGCCAGCAGCTTGAATCCAAGAGGAAACTACGAGCAGTACTTC.

The chain has TRBV6-2 or TRBV6-3 and TRBJ1-6; 9 bases line up with TRBD1. The germline gives CDR1 MNHEY, CDR2 SVGEGT. V lost 0 bases, J lost 7 bases, and 4 bases stayed unmatched. The CDR3 totals 16 residues. CDR3 bases: TGTGCCAGCAGTTACTCGAGGGGACAGGGAAATTCACCCCTCCACTTT. Translation gives CASSYSRGQGNSPLHF.

The chain joins TRBV3-1 (or the pseudogene TRBV3-2) to TRBJ1-2; D unresolved. The CDR3 extends over 15 amino acids. V lost 0 bases to trimming and J lost 8 bases, with 16 bases between them. Germline values: CDR1 LGHDT, CDR2 YNNKEL (reference sequence). CDR3 nucleotide sequence: TGTGCCAGCAGCCAAGATGGCAGATCGGCTAGCGGCTACACCTTC. As protein: CASSQDGRSASGYTF.

This clone was observed a single time. This chain connects TRBV5-4 to TRBJ1-2, with 8 bases matching TRBD1. With V trimmed by 4 bases and J by 4 bases, 9 bases remained unmatched. CDR1 and CDR2 from the germline V gene are SGHNT and YYREEE (reference sequence). The CDR3 spans 15 residues. The CDR3 region has the DNA TGTGCCAGCAGCAAAGGACAGGGAAGGATCTATGGCTACACCTTC. Translated, it gives CASSKGQGRIYGYTF.

The chain has TRBV6-2 or TRBV6-3 and TRBJ1-5; D unresolved. Germline CDR1 is MNHEY and CDR2 is SVGEGT. V was trimmed by 1 base and J by 1 base, leaving 5 bases between them. This CDR3 region has 14 residues. The CDR3 DNA reads TGTGCCAGCAGTTACTTTGAGAGCAATCAGCCCCAGCATTTT. Translation: CASSYFESNQPQHF.

J is TRBJ1-6 and V is TRBV10-2; D possibly corresponds to TRBD1 (6 bases). Germline values: CDR1 WSHSY, CDR2 SAAADI. The V and J ends lost 2 bases and 9 bases respectively, with 8 bases between them. The CDR3 extends over 13 amino acids. CDR3 bases: TGCGCCAGCAGTGAGGACAGGAGTTCACCCCTCCACTTT. It specifies CASSEDRSSPLHF.